Below, 12 T cell receptor beta chains from the same sample are listed, as sequenced in a study. TCRdb re-called the 5' RACE reads with MiXCR, one entry per CDR3 protein. The sample carries 7,500 to 10,000 distinct CDR3 sequences, roughly 60% recorded once. Sequencing was performed on tumor-infiltrating memory CD4+ T cells sorted from the breast tumor. Subset indicated: memory CD4+ T cells, CD4+CD45RO+CD25-. The receptors derive from a female donor with breast cancer.

The rearrangement joins TRBV18 to TRBJ1-2; tentative D call: TRBD1 (6 bases). Germline CDR1 reads KGHSH; CDR2 reads LQKENI. This CDR3 has 12 residues. Trimming shortened V by 5 bases and J by 2 bases, and 6 bases separated the two germline ends. The CDR3 region is CASSGGNYGYTF. CDR3 coding DNA: TGTGCCAGCTCAGGGGGCAACTATGGCTACACCTTC.

In the case of this clonotype: A read error may produce the germline difference seen at one junction end. The chain carries TRBV7-3 and TRBJ2-3, with D uncertain. The CDR3 runs 18 residues. In germline, CDR1 is SGHTA, CDR2 FQGTGA. CDR3 DNA sequence: TGTGCCAGCAGCTTCCCCCCGCTGGGAAGTTCGAGCAAAGATACGCAGTATTTT. It is translated as CASSFPPLGSSSKDTQYF.

The chain employs TRBV5-5 and TRBJ1-2; D ambiguous. Trimming cost V 0 bases and J 6 bases, with 12 bases left between them. CDR1 is SGHKS, CDR2 YYEKEE, per germline (reference sequence). CDR3 length: 14 residues. CDR3 region: CASSLGAGLNGYTF. The CDR3 DNA is TGTGCCAGCAGCTTGGGGGCAGGTCTGAATGGCTACACCTTC.

V and J are TRBV7-3 and TRBJ2-3; D gene unclear. In germline, CDR1 is SGHTA, CDR2 FQGTGA. CDR3 size: 12 residues. V gave up 5 bases and J gave up 4 bases, with 7 bases separating them. CDR3: CASSQPADTQYF. The DNA for the CDR3 is TGTGCCAGCAGCCAGCCCGCAGATACGCAGTATTTT.

The chain is built from TRBV20-1 and TRBJ2-3; 11 nucleotides agree with TRBD2. This CDR3 region has 16 residues. Looked up from germline, CDR1 is DFQATT and CDR2 is SNEGSKA (reference sequence). With 2 bases clipped from V and 3 bases from J, the junction kept 7 bases outside the gene matches. The DNA for the CDR3 is TGCAGTGCTAGATTGTCTAGCGGGGGGAAAACAGATACGCAGTATTTT. It translates to CSARLSSGGKTDTQYF.

This clonotype was found a few times. The gene calls are TRBV10-2 and TRBJ1-6; no clear D gene. Germline V CDR1 and CDR2: WSHSY, SAAADI. CDR3 length: 17 residues. The germline V and J ends were trimmed by 3 bases and 0 bases, with 12 bases remaining between them. CDR3 region: CASSDNGVSSYNSPLHF. As DNA, the CDR3 is TGCGCCAGCAGTGATAATGGGGTGAGCTCCTATAATTCACCCCTCCACTTT.

Here the CDR3 DNA reads TGTGCTAGTGGTTTGGTATCTGAGCCGCATTTCAATCAGCCCCAGCATTTT. It specifies CASGLVSEPHFNQPQHF. This chain uses TRBV12-5 with TRBJ1-5; D uncertain. The germline V gene has CDR1 LGHNT and CDR2 FRNRAP. The CDR3 has 17 residues. Trimming removed 0 bases at V and 3 bases at J, with 15 bases between.

This clonotype was picked up a small number of times. V is TRBV20-1 and J is TRBJ1-2; D is unclear. This CDR3 contains 12 residues. Trimming took 3 bases from V and 5 from J, leaving 10 bases between them. Germline CDR1 and CDR2: DFQATT and SNEGSKA (reference sequence). This CDR3 reads CSARWQAYGYTF. CDR3 sequence (DNA): TGCAGTGCTAGGTGGCAGGCTTATGGCTACACCTTC.

The chain employs TRBV5-6 and TRBJ2-3, with unresolved D. The CDR3 length is 14 residues. V lost 4 bases and J lost 2, with 11 bases in between. Germline-derived CDR1 and CDR2 are SGHDT and YYEEEE. CDR3 residues: CASSVVTATDTQYF. CDR3 DNA: TGTGCCAGCAGCGTGGTCACAGCCACAGATACGCAGTATTTT.

The chain has TRBV12-3 or TRBV12-4 and TRBJ1-1; D is unclear. The CDR3 totals 11 residues. The V gene lost 5 bases and the J gene lost 1 base, with 2 bases spanning the gap. CDR3 coding DNA: TGTGCCAGCAGTAGGAACACTGAAGCTTTCTTT. Its protein product is CASSRNTEAFF.

This clonotype was counted only a few times. J is TRBJ2-1 and V is TRBV20-1, with TRBD2 matching 16 bases. Germline values: CDR1 DFQATT, CDR2 SNEGSKA (reference sequence). The V and J ends lost 0 bases and 7 bases, in that order; junction bases with no gene match: 3. The CDR3 has 16 residues. The CDR3, as DNA: TGCAGTGCTAGAGATGTGGGACTAGCGGGGGGGAATGAGCAGTTCTTC. Translation: CSARDVGLAGGNEQFF.

The chain is built from TRBV4-1 and TRBJ2-7; 9 nucleotides line up with TRBD1. CDR3 size: 16 residues. The ends lost 5 bases at V and 5 bases at J; junction bases unmatched: 13. Germline V gene data show CDR1 as MGHRA and CDR2 as YSYEKL. CDR3 sequence: CASSISTGGLRNEQYF. CDR3 in DNA: TGCGCCAGCAGCATATCCACAGGGGGCCTGAGGAACGAGCAGTACTTC.